These 11 T cell receptor beta chains share one sample of origin, sequenced in a study of regulatory T cells in long-lasting Graves disease. The time point was: newly diagnosed GD, antithyroid drugs for less than 3 months. Scientists built the TCR library using RNA that was extracted from PBMCs. With iRepertoire HTBI primers and Arm-PCR of CDR3 regions, TCR beta libraries were built. TCRdb fed the multiplex PCR reads into MiXCR, producing one record per CDR3 protein. The table lists about 450,000 distinct CDR3 sequences, roughly 15% of them singletons. These sequences were also reported in another study, on T cells in Graves' hyperthyroidism and ophthalmopathy.

The specimen was peripheral blood mononuclear cells (PBMCs), collected at new diagnosis, from a patient treated with antithyroid drugs. The receptors here all came from a woman in her 30s with Graves disease.

In its sample, this clonotype was seen many times. The chain uses TRBV3-1 and TRBJ1-1; D gene uncertain. V was pared by 3 bases and J by 2 bases, with 7 bases between. There are 13 residues in the CDR3. Germline V gene sequence: CDR1 LGHDT, CDR2 YNNKEL (reference sequence). The CDR3 nucleotides are TGTGCCAGCAGCCAGGTCTTCAACACTGAAGCTTTCTTT. Residues: CASSQVFNTEAFF.

V gene TRBV5-5 combines with J gene TRBJ2-5; possibly TRBD1 for D (6 bases). The germline V gene has CDR1 SGHKS and CDR2 YYEKEE (reference sequence). The CDR3 has 15 residues. The ends were cut back, 2 bases at V and 5 bases at J, with 16 bases in the middle. The CDR3 coding sequence is TGTGCCAGCAGCTTACAGGGTCCGGGGTCGGAGACCCAGTACTTC. Amino acids: CASSLQGPGSETQYF.

This rearrangement joins TRBV20-1 to TRBJ2-5; TRBD2 matches at 8 bases. The CDR3 loop spans 19 amino acids. V dropped 0 bases and J dropped 4; count of bases not matched to a gene: 19. Germline V gives CDR1 DFQATT, CDR2 SNEGSKA (reference sequence). The CDR3 reads CSARDPRRGSGRSGETQYF. CDR3 nucleotide sequence: TGCAGTGCTAGAGACCCCCGGAGGGGGAGCGGGAGATCGGGAGAGACCCAGTACTTC.

Ten or more counts support this clonotype. The chain carries TRBV27 and TRBJ2-3; 7 bases match TRBD2. The CDR3 contains 17 residues. Per germline, CDR1 MNHEY and CDR2 SMNVEV (reference sequence). The junction had 16 bases not matched to a gene; V was cut back by 6 bases and J by 4 bases. The CDR3 spells CASSSVSRDYGADTQYF. CDR3 nucleotide sequence: TGTGCCAGCAGCTCAGTCTCCCGGGACTACGGTGCAGATACGCAGTATTTT.

To note about this clonotype: A much larger clone sits a single nucleotide away, making a read error possible. The CDR3 spells CASRMTGGFTYEQFF. The DNA of the CDR3 is TGTGCCAGCAGGATGACAGGGGGTTTCACCTACGAGCAGTTCTTC. The chain uses TRBV27 and TRBJ2-1; TRBD1 matches 9 bases. CDR3 length: 15 amino acids. The V gene end was trimmed by 6 bases and the J gene end by 10 bases; junction bases not matched to a gene: 13. Germline V gene data show CDR1 as MNHEY and CDR2 as SMNVEV (reference sequence).

This clonotype was seen at least ten times. The rearrangement joins TRBV28 to TRBJ2-7; D may correspond to TRBD1 or TRBD2 (5 bases each). Between the trimmed V and J ends, which lost 7 bases and 7 bases, there was a span of 11 bases. Germline CDR1 and CDR2: MDHEN and SYDVKM. The CDR3 is 11 amino acids. The CDR3 DNA reads TGTGCCAGCATTGAGGGGCAGGAGCAGTACTTC. Translated: CASIEGQEQYF.

At least ten counts were recorded for this clonotype. The J gene is TRBJ1-1, the V gene TRBV20-1, with a weak D call TRBD1 (5 bases). Germline V gives CDR1 DFQATT, CDR2 SNEGSKA (reference sequence). Deletions cut 0 bases from V and 5 bases from J, with 16 bases between. This CDR3 spans 15 amino acids. This chain's CDR3 is CSARDLGLLGTEAFF. The DNA for the CDR3 is TGCAGTGCTAGAGACCTGGGACTTTTAGGAACTGAAGCTTTCTTT.

In its sample, this clonotype was seen many times. This chain links TRBV7-2 with TRBJ2-2; the D is unclear. The CDR3 extends over 15 amino acids. V was trimmed by 1 base and J by 5 bases, leaving 11 bases between them. In germline, CDR1 is SGHTA, CDR2 FQGNSA. This CDR3 is CASSLGTAGTGELFF. The CDR3 DNA follows: TGTGCCAGCAGCTTAGGGACCGCCGGTACCGGGGAGCTGTTTTTT.

CDR3 DNA: TGTGCCAGCATATCGCTAGCGGGAGTTTCCCATAATGAGCAGTTCTTC. Its translation: CASISLAGVSHNEQFF. V is TRBV2 and J is TRBJ2-5, with 10 bases matching TRBD2. The DNA end lines up better with TRBJ2-1; the J call may be wrong. The germline V gene encodes CDR1 SNHLY and CDR2 FYNNEI. This CDR3 region has 16 residues.

About this clonotype: One end of the junction does not line up with germline, which may come from a read error. The rearrangement links TRBV20-1 to TRBJ1-2; 7 nucleotides align to TRBD1. The CDR3 covers 14 residues. Germline V lookup: CDR1 DFQATT, CDR2 SNEGSKA (reference sequence). In DNA form, the CDR3 reads TGCAGTGCTAGATGGACAGGCTTTATCTATGGCTGCACCTTC. Protein sequence: CSARWTGFIYGCTF.

This clonotype was recorded at least ten times. This chain uses TRBV28 with TRBJ2-2; maybe TRBD1 (6 bases). This CDR3 is 15 amino acids long. Germline CDR1 and CDR2: MDHEN and SYDVKM. Trimming left V 3 bases short and J 5 bases short, with 13 bases between. CDR3 amino acids: CASSFRDIQTGELFF. In DNA, the CDR3 is TGTGCCAGCAGTTTCCGGGACATACAAACCGGGGAGCTGTTTTTT.